The rows below give T cell receptor beta chains drawn from one sample of a study of control samples from healthy donors and cancer patients. Sequenced by immunoSEQ multiplex PCR; TCRdb stores in-frame clones only, minus some. The data contain roughly 88,000 clones, more than 80% of them singletons. Sequenced material: blood. These receptors all stem from a man aged 18 to 30 in good health. The CDR3 runs from the conserved cysteine through the conserved F or W. The order of the fields is J gene, V gene, clone size, D gene, CDR3 DNA, CDR3 protein. D genes are given only for firm matches. Clone size is stated in some rows and not others, as once, few, many or a class when expanded.

>TRBJ1-2|TRBV29-1|NA|NA
TGCAGCGTGGAACCTCCGGGCCCGAGCTATGGCTACACCTTC
CSVEPPGPSYGYTF
>TRBJ1-2|TRBV5-1|NA|TRBD1
TGCGCCAGCAGCTCCGGGACAGCTAACTATGGCTACACCTTC
CASSSGTANYGYTF
>TRBJ1-1|TRBV25-1|NA|NA
TGTGCCAGCATCCGAGGAGCGACTGAAGCTTTCTTT
CASIRGATEAFF
>TRBJ1-1|TRBV11-2|NA|NA
TGTGCCAGCAGCTTAGCTGTGAACACTGAAGCTTTCTTT
CASSLAVNTEAFF
>TRBJ1-6|TRBV5-1|NA|NA
TGCGCCAGCAGCTACTCCGGGCTAACGAATTCACCCCTCCACTTT
CASSYSGLTNSPLHF
>TRBJ2-7|TRBV5-8|NA|TRBD2
TGTGCCAGCAGCTCTGGACTAGCGGGAACCGACGAGCAGTACTTC
CASSSGLAGTDEQYF
>TRBJ1-1|TRBV19|NA|NA
TGTGCCAGTAGTATAGGTCCCAACACTGAAGCTTTCTTT
CASSIGPNTEAFF
>TRBJ1-4|TRBV7-9|NA|TRBD1
TGTGCCAGCAGCTTCGACAGGGCCCCAGATGAAAAACTGTTTTTT
CASSFDRAPDEKLFF
>TRBJ2-1|TRBV5-6|NA|TRBD1
TGTGCCAGCAGCTTGGCGGGGACAGGGAGCTCCTACAATGAGCAGTTCTTC
CASSLAGTGSSYNEQFF
>TRBJ1-1|TRBV2|NA|TRBD1
TGTGCCTCACAGGACAGGTCTAACACTGAAGCTTTCTTT
CASQDRSNTEAFF
>TRBJ2-7|TRBV10-3|NA|TRBD1
TGTGCCATCAGGGAGGGACAGGGGCAATACGAGCAGTACTTC
CAIREGQGQYEQYF
>TRBJ2-5|TRBV30|NA|NA
TGTGCCTGGAGTATGGGGAGACTCCCGTCCGGGACCCAGTACTTC
CAWSMGRLPSGTQYF
>TRBJ1-3|TRBV5-5|once|TRBD1
TGTGCCAGCAGCCTGACAGGGGGCTCTGGAAACACCATATATTTT
CASSLTGGSGNTIYF
>TRBJ2-5|TRBV4-3|NA|NA
TGCGCCAGCAGCCAGGGGAAAGGAAACGTTGGCGAGACCCAGTACTTC
CASSQGKGNVGETQYF
>TRBJ1-5|TRBV5-3|few|NA
TGTGCCAGAAGCTTGCTTCAGGGTCCTAATCAGCCCCAGCATTTT
CARSLLQGPNQPQHF
>TRBJ1-3|TRBV2|NA|NA
TGTGCCAGCAGGGGAGGGCCCGGTGGAGGTGGAAACACCATATATTTT
CASRGGPGGGGNTIYF
>TRBJ2-5|TRBV7-2|NA|TRBD2
TGTGCCAGCAGCTTAGGGGGTAGCGGGGAGACCCAGTACTTC
CASSLGGSGETQYF
>TRBJ1-2|TRBV6-5|NA|TRBD1
TGTGCCAGCAGGAGAGTACAGGGACAGGACTATGGCTACACCTTC
CASRRVQGQDYGYTF
>TRBJ1-6|TRBV6-6|NA|TRBD1
TGTGCCAGCAGTCCCGGGACAGGAGTTTCACCCCTCCACTTT
CASSPGTGVSPLHF
>TRBJ1-2|TRBV5-4|NA|TRBD1
TGTGCCAGCAGCTGGGGAAGGACAGGAGACTATGGCTACACCTTC
CASSWGRTGDYGYTF
>TRBJ2-1|TRBV19|NA|NA
TGTGCCAGTAAGTACGGGACGAGCTCCTACAATGAGCAGTTCTTC
CASKYGTSSYNEQFF
>TRBJ1-5|TRBV19|NA|TRBD1
TGTGCCAGTAGGTCCAGGGGGCTGGGTCAGCCCCAGCATTTT
CASRSRGLGQPQHF
>TRBJ2-3|TRBV6-2/TRBV6-3|NA|TRBD2
TGTGCCAGCAGTTACTCAGCGGGAGGGCCTAGCACAGATACGCAGTATTTT
CASSYSAGGPSTDTQYF
>TRBJ1-6|TRBV27|NA|TRBD1
TGTGCCAGCAGTCCGATTGGACAGGGGGCGCGGAATTCACCCCTCCACTTT
CASSPIGQGARNSPLHF
>TRBJ1-4|TRBV27|NA|TRBD1
TGTGCCAGCAGTCCGGGACAGGTTAATGAAAAACTGTTTTTT
CASSPGQVNEKLFF
>TRBJ1-1|TRBV12-3/TRBV12-4|NA|TRBD1
TGTGCCAGCGGAGACAGGGGATTCACTGAAGCTTTCTTT
CASGDRGFTEAFF
>TRBJ2-1|TRBV7-9|NA|NA
TGTGCCAGCACGAGGGGGGGCGTATCCTACAATGAGCAGTTCTTC
CASTRGGVSYNEQFF
>TRBJ2-1|TRBV19|NA|TRBD2
TGTGCCAGTAGTAGGGGGGGGACTAGCGACTTTAGCTCCTACAATGAGCAGTTCTTC
CASSRGGTSDFSSYNEQFF
>TRBJ2-5|TRBV5-1|NA|TRBD2
TGCGCCAGCAGCTTGCGACTAGCGGGAGGAGAGACCCAGTACTTC
CASSLRLAGGETQYF
>TRBJ1-4|TRBV4-1|few|NA
TGCGCCAGCAGCCCCCAGCTACTAACTAATGAAAAACTGTTTTTT
CASSPQLLTNEKLFF
>TRBJ2-1|TRBV25-1|NA|NA
TGTGCCAGCAGTGATTGGACAGACTACAATGAGCAGTTCTTC
CASSDWTDYNEQFF
>TRBJ2-1|TRBV7-2|NA|NA
TGTGCCAGCAGCTCCGGACAGTCCAATGAGCAGTTCTTC
CASSSGQSNEQFF
>TRBJ2-5|TRBV2|few|NA
TGTGCCAGCAGTGAGAATGGGCAAGAGACCCAGTACTTC
CASSENGQETQYF
>TRBJ2-1|TRBV19|NA|TRBD2
TGTGCCAGTAGTTATAGCGGGGTCTCCTACAATGAGCAGTTCTTC
CASSYSGVSYNEQFF
>TRBJ1-6|TRBV28|NA|TRBD1
TGTGCCAGCAGTTACGCCGGGACAGGCCAGGTCACCCTCCACTTT
CASSYAGTGQVTLHF
>TRBJ2-1|TRBV10-2|NA|NA
TGCGCCAGCAGTGGTGACTGGGGGGTCAATGAGCAGTTCTTC
CASSGDWGVNEQFF
>TRBJ2-7|TRBV4-2|NA|TRBD1
TGTGCCAGCAGCCAAGCCGGGGGACAGGGCTTCTACGAGCAGTACTTC
CASSQAGGQGFYEQYF
>TRBJ1-4|TRBV6-1|NA|NA
TGTGCCAGCAGTGATGACAGGTGGCTAGAAAAACTGTTTTTT
CASSDDRWLEKLFF
>TRBJ2-7|TRBV3-1/TRBV3-2|NA|NA
TGTGCCAGCAGCCAAGGCGACGAGCAGTACTTC
CASSQGDEQYF
>TRBJ1-1|TRBV5-1|NA|NA
TGCGCCAGCAGCCCCTTTGACAGGATGAACACTGAAGCTTTCTTT
CASSPFDRMNTEAFF
>TRBJ2-7|TRBV7-4|NA|TRBD2
TGTGCCAGCAGCCCGAGACTAGCGGGACCGTGGGAGCAGTACTTC
CASSPRLAGPWEQYF
>TRBJ1-4|TRBV30|NA|NA
TGTGCCTGGAGTCCGACAGGTGAAAAACTGTTTTTT
CAWSPTGEKLFF
>TRBJ1-2|TRBV7-9|once|NA
TGTGCCAGCAGCTTAGGAGCCGCGTCTCCTGACACCTTC
CASSLGAASPDTF
>TRBJ2-7|TRBV7-3|NA|NA
TGTGCCAGCAGCTGGGGGGACAGACGGATGTACGAGCAGTACTTC
CASSWGDRRMYEQYF